The rows below give T cell receptor beta chains drawn from one sample of a study of radiation and T cells in renal cell carcinoma. The table came from immunoSEQ multiplex PCR; TCRdb's copy has only in-frame clones and leaves some out. The sample includes 15,000 to 19,000 clones, around 58% of them seen just once. This material consisted of tumor tissue, taken from a patient whose treatment was nephrectomy without radiotherapy. The receptors stem from a man in his fifties or sixties with renal cell carcinoma. Both conserved end residues are part of each CDR3. D genes are given only for firm matches. The size entry is marked missing in some rows and otherwise reads once, few, many or a size class.

abundance: .; j_gene: TRBJ1-1; v_gene: TRBV7-3; d_gene: .; CDR3aa: CASSRTGLDTEAFF; CDR3nt: TGTGCCAGCAGCCGAACAGGGTTGGACACTGAAGCTTTCTTT
abundance: .; j_gene: TRBJ2-5; v_gene: TRBV4-3; d_gene: .; CDR3aa: CASSQDRRKETQYF; CDR3nt: TGCGCCAGCAGCCAAGATAGAAGAAAAGAGACCCAGTACTTC
abundance: few; j_gene: TRBJ2-7; v_gene: TRBV19; d_gene: .; CDR3aa: CASSIVGGDEQYF; CDR3nt: TGTGCCAGTAGTATAGTAGGGGGGGACGAGCAGTACTTC
abundance: .; j_gene: TRBJ2-5; v_gene: TRBV2; d_gene: .; CDR3aa: CASRPGHLTETQYF; CDR3nt: TGTGCCAGCAGGCCGGGACACCTAACGGAGACCCAGTACTTC
abundance: few; j_gene: TRBJ1-1; v_gene: TRBV7-9; d_gene: .; CDR3aa: CASSQGEGTEAFF; CDR3nt: TGCGCCAGCAGCCAAGGGGAGGGCACTGAAGCTTTCTTT
abundance: medium-sized; j_gene: TRBJ2-7; v_gene: TRBV27; d_gene: .; CDR3aa: CASSSGYRYEQYF; CDR3nt: TGTGCCAGCAGTTCAGGGTACCGCTACGAGCAGTACTTC
abundance: .; j_gene: TRBJ2-7; v_gene: TRBV2; d_gene: TRBD2; CDR3aa: CASSDLAGGPVTYEQYF; CDR3nt: TGTGCCAGCAGTGATCTAGCGGGAGGGCCTGTTACCTACGAGCAGTACTTC
abundance: .; j_gene: TRBJ2-5; v_gene: TRBV6-6; d_gene: .; CDR3aa: CASSYRGARGETQYF; CDR3nt: TGTGCCAGCAGTTACAGGGGAGCGAGAGGGGAGACCCAGTACTTC
abundance: few; j_gene: TRBJ2-3; v_gene: TRBV10-1; d_gene: TRBD2; CDR3aa: CASSENPGLVPTDTQYF; CDR3nt: TGCGCCAGCAGTGAAAATCCGGGACTAGTTCCAACAGATACGCAGTATTTT
abundance: few; j_gene: TRBJ2-7; v_gene: TRBV6-1; d_gene: .; CDR3aa: CASSVEESYEQYF; CDR3nt: TGTGCCAGCAGTGTGGAGGAATCCTACGAGCAGTACTTC
abundance: .; j_gene: TRBJ2-7; v_gene: TRBV4-3; d_gene: .; CDR3aa: CASSQDRDYEQYF; CDR3nt: TGCGCCAGCAGCCAAGACAGAGACTACGAGCAGTACTTC
abundance: .; j_gene: TRBJ2-7; v_gene: TRBV7-2; d_gene: TRBD1; CDR3aa: CASSLVGQGSYEQYF; CDR3nt: TGTGCCAGCAGCTTAGTTGGACAGGGATCCTACGAGCAGTACTTC
abundance: few; j_gene: TRBJ2-1; v_gene: TRBV7-3; d_gene: TRBD2; CDR3aa: CASSLMPSGSSNEQFF; CDR3nt: TGTGCCAGCAGCTTAATGCCTAGCGGGAGCTCAAATGAGCAGTTCTTC
abundance: few; j_gene: TRBJ1-5; v_gene: TRBV6-6; d_gene: TRBD1; CDR3aa: CASRMSGQGQPQHF; CDR3nt: TGTGCCAGCAGGATGTCGGGACAGGGGCAGCCCCAGCATTTT
abundance: .; j_gene: TRBJ2-4; v_gene: TRBV21-1; d_gene: .; CDR3aa: CASRGVGAKNIQYF; CDR3nt: TGTGCCAGCAGGGGGGTGGGAGCCAAAAACATTCAGTACTTC